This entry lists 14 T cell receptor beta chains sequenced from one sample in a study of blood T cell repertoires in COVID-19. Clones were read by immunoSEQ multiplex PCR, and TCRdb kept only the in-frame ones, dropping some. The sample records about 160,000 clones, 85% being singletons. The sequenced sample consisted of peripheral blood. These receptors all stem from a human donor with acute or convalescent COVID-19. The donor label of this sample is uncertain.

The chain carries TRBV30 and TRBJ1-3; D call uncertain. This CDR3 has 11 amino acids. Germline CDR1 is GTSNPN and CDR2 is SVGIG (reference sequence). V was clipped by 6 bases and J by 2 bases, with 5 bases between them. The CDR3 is CACRAGNTIYF. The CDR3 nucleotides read TGTGCCTGCCGAGCTGGAAACACCATATATTTT.

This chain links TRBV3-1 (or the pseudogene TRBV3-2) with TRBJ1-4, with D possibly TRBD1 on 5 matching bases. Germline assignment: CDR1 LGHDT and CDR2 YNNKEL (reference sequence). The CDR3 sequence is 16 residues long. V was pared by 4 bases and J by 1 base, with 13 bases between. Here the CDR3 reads CASSLRVGGTNEKLFF. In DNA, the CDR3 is TGTGCCAGCAGCCTAAGAGTCGGGGGAACTAATGAAAAACTGTTTTTT.

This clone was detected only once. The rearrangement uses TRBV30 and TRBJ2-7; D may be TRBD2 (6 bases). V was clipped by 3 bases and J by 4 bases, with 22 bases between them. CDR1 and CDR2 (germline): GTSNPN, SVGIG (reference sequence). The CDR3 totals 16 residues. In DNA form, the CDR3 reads TGTGCCTGGAGAAGGGGAGGACGGAGGTCCGTTTACGAGCAGTACTTC. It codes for CAWRRGGRRSVYEQYF.

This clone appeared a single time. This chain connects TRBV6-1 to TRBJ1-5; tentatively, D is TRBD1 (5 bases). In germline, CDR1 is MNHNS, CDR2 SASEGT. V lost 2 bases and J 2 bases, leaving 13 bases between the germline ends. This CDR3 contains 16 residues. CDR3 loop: CASSENRGGGNQPQHF. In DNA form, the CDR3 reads TGTGCCAGCAGTGAAAACCGGGGAGGGGGCAATCAGCCCCAGCATTTT.

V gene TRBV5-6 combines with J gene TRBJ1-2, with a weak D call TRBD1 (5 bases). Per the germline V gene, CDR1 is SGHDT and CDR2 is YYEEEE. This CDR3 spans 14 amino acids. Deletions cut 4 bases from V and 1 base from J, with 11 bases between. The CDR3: CASSRNRINYGYTF. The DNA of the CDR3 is TGTGCCAGCAGCAGGAACAGGATTAACTATGGCTACACCTTC.

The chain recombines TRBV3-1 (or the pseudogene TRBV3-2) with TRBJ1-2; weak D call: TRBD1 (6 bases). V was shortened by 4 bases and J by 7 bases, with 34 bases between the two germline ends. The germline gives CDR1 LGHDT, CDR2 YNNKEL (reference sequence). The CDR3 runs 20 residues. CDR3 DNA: TGTGCCAGCAGCCTTCTCCGGGACACCCAAACTCAGCCCAGGGTAGGTGGCTACACCTTC. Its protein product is CASSLLRDTQTQPRVGGYTF.

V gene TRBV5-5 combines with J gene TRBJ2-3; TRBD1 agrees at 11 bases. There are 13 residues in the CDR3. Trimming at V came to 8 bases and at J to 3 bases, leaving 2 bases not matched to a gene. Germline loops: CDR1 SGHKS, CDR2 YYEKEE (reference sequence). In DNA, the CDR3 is TGTGCCAGTGGGACAGGGGGAACAGATACGCAGTATTTT. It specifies CASGTGGTDTQYF.

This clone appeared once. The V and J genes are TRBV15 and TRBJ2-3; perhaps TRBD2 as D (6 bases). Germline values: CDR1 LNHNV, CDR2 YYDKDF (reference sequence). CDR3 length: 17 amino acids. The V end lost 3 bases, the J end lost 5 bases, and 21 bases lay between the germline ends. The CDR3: CATSSRRPGWRGDTQYF. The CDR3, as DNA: TGTGCCACCAGCAGTAGAAGGCCAGGCTGGAGGGGAGATACGCAGTATTTT.

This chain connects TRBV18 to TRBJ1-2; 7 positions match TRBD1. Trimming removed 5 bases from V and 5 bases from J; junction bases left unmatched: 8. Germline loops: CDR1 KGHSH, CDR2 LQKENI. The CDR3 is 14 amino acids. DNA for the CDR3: TGTGCCAGCTCATTACAGGGGATAAAGTATGGCTACACCTTC. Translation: CASSLQGIKYGYTF.

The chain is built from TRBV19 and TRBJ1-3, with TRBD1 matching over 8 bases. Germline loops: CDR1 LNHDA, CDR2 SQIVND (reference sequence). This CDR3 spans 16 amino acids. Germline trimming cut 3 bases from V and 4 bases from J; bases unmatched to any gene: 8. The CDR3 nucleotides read TGTGCCAGTAGTATCCTGGGACAGGTCATCGGAAACACCATATATTTT. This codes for CASSILGQVIGNTIYF.

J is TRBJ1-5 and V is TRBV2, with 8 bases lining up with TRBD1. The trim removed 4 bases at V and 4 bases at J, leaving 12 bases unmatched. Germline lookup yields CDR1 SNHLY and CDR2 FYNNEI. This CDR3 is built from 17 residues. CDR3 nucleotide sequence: TGTGCCAGCAGTGGACCTGGACAGGGAACGTGGAATCAGCCCCAGCATTTT. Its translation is CASSGPGQGTWNQPQHF.

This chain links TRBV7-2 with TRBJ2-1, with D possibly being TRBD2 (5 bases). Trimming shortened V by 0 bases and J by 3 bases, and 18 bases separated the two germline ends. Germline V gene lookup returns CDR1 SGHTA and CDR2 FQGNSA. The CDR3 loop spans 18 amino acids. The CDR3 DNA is TGTGCCAGCAGCTTAGCGGGTCTTACGGGGTCTGACTACAATGAGCAGTTCTTC. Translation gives CASSLAGLTGSDYNEQFF.

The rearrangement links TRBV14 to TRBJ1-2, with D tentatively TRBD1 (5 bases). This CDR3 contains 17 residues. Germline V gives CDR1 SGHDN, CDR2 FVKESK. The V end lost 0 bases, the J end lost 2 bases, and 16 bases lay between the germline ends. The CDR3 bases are TGTGCCAGCAGCCAAGATCTTGGTCTCCAGGGAAACTATGGCTACACCTTC. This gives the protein CASSQDLGLQGNYGYTF. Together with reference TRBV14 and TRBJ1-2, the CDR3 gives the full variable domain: EAGVTQFPSHSVIEKGQTVTLRCDPISGHDNLYWYRRVMGKEIKFLLHFVKESKQDESGMPNNRFLAERTGGTYSTLKVQPAELEDSGVYFCASSQDLGLQGNYGYTFGSGTRLTVV.

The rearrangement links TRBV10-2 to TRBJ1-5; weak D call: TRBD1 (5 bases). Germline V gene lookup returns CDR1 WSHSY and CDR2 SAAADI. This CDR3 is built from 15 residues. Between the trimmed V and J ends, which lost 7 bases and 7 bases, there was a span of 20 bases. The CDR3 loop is CASTPSREGRQPQHF. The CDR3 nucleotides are TGCGCCAGCACCCCGAGCAGGGAGGGAAGACAGCCCCAGCATTTT.